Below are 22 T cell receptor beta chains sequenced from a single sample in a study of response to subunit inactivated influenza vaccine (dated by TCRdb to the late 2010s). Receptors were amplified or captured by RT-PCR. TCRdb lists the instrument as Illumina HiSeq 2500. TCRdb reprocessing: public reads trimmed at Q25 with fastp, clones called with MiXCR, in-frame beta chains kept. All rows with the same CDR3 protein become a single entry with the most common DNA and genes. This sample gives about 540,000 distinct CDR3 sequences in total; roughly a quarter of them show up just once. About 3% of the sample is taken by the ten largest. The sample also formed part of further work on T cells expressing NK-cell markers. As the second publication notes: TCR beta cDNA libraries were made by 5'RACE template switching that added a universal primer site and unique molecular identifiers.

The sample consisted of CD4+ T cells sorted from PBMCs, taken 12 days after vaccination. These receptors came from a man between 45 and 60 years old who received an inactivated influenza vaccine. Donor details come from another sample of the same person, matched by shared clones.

CDR3 in amino acids: CASTPGLDSYEQYF. In DNA form, the CDR3 reads TGCGCCAGTACCCCTGGACTAGACTCCTACGAGCAGTACTTC. This sequence joins TRBV5-1 and TRBJ2-7, with TRBD2 matching over 7 bases. The ends lost 8 bases at V and 0 bases at J; junction bases unmatched: 8. CDR3 length: 14 amino acids. Germline V gives CDR1 SGHRS, CDR2 YFSETQ.

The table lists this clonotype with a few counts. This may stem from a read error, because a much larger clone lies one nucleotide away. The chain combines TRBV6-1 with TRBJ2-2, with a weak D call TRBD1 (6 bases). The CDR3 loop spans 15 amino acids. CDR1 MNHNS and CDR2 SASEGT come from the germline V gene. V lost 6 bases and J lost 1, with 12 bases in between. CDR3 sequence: CASRTGTRNTGELFF. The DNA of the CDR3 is TGTGCCAGCAGAACCGGGACACGGAACACCGGGGAGCTGTTTTTT.

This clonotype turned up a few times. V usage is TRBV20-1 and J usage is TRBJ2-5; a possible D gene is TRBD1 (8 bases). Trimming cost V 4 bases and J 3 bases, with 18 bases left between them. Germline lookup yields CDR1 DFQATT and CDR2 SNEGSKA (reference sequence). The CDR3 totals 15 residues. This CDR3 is CSATDWTGTKETQYF. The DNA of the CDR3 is TGCAGTGCTACTGACTGGACAGGGACTAAAGAGACCCAGTACTTC.

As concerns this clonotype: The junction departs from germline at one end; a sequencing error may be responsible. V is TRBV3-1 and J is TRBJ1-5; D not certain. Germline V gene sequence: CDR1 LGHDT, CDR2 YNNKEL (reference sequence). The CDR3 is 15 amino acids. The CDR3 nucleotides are TGTGCCAGCAGCCAGTGGCAGAACAATCAGAACAATCAGCCTTTT. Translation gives CASSQWQNNQNNQPF. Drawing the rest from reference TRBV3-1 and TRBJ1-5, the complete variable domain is DTAVSQTPKYLVTQMGNDKSIKCEQNLGHDTMYWYKQDSKKFLKIMFSYNNKELIINETVPNRFSPKSPDKAHLNLHINSLELGDSAVYFCASSQWQNNQNNQPFGDGTRLSIL.

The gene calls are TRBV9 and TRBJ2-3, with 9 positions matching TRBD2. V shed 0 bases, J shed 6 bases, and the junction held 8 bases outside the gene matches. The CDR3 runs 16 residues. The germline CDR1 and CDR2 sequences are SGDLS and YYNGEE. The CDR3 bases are TGTGCCAGCAGCGTAGCGTTTGCGGGGGGGTCGGATACGCAGTATTTT. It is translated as CASSVAFAGGSDTQYF.

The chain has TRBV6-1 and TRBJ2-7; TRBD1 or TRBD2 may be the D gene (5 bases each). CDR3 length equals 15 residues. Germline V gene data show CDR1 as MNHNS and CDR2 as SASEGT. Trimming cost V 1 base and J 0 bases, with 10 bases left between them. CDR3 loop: CASSEVRDGSYEQYF. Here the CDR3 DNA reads TGTGCCAGCAGTGAAGTCCGGGACGGCTCCTACGAGCAGTACTTC.

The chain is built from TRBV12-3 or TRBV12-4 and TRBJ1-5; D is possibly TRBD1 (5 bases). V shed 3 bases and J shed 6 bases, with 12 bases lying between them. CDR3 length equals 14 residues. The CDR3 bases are TGTGCCAGCAGTTTTTCAGGGACGAGTCAGCCCCAGCATTTT. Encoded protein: CASSFSGTSQPQHF.

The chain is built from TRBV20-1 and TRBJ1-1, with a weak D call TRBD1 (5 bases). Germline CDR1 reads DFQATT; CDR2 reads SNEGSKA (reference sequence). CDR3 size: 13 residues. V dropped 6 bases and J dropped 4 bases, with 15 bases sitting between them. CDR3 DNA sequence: TGCAGTGCCTCCGGGGCCGGCCGCACTGAAGCTTTCTTT. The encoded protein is CSASGAGRTEAFF.

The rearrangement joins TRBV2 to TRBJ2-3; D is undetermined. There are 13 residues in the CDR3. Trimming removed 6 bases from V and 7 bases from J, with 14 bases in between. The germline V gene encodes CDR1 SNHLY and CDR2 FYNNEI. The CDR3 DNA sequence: TGTGCCAGCAGGCCCGATGGACGGCATACGCAGTATTTT. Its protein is CASRPDGRHTQYF.

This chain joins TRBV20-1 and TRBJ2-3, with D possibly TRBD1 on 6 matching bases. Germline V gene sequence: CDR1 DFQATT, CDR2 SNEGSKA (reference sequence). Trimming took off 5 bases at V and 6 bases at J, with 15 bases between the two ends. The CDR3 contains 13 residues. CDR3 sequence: CSAYHPTGDTQYF. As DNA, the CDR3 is TGCAGTGCTTACCACCCAACAGGGGATACGCAGTATTTT.

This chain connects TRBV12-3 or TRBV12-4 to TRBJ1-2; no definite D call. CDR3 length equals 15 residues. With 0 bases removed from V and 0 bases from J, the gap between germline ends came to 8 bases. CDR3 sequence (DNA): TGTGCCAGCAGTTTAGCTCAGATTACTAACTATGGCTACACCTTC. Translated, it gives CASSLAQITNYGYTF.

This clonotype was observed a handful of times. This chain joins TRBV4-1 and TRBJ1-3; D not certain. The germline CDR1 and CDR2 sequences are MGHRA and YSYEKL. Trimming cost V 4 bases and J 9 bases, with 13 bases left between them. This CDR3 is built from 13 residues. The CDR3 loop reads CASSRLPRGTIYF. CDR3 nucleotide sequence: TGCGCCAGCAGCCGACTACCCCGGGGCACCATATATTTT.

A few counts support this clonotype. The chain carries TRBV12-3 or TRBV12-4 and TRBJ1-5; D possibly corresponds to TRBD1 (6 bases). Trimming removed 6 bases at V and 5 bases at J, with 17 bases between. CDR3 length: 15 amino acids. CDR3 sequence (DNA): TGTGCCAGCAGGCACTCAGGGACAAGGGATCAGCCCCAGCATTTT. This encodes CASRHSGTRDQPQHF.

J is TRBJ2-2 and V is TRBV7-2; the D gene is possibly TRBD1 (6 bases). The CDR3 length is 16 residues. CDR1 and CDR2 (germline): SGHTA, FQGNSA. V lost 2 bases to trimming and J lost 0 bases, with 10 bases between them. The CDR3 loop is CASSLPGQTNTGELFF. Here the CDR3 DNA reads TGTGCCAGCAGCTTACCAGGACAGACGAACACCGGGGAGCTGTTTTTT.

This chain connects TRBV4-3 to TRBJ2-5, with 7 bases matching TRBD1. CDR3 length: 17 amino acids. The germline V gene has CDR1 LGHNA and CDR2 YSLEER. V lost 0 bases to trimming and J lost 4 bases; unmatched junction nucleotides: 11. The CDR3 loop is CASSQDPPGTVGETQYF. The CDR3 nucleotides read TGCGCCAGCAGCCAAGATCCCCCCGGGACAGTCGGAGAGACCCAGTACTTC.

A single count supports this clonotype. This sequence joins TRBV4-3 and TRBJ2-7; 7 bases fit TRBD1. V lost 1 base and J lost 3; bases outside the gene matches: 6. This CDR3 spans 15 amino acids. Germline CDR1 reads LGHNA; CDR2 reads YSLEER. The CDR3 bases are TGCGCCAGCAGCCAAGCTAGGTCAGGGGGCTACGAGCAGTACTTC. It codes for CASSQARSGGYEQYF.

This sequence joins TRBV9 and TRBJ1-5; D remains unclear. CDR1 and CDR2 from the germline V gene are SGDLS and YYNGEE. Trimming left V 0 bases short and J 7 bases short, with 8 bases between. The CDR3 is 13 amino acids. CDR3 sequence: CASSVAPGQPQHF. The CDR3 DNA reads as TGTGCCAGCAGCGTAGCCCCGGGGCAGCCCCAGCATTTT.

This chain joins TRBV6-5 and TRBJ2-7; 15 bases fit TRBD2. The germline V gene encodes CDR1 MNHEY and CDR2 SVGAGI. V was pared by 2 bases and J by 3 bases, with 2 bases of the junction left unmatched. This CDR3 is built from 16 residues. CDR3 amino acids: CASSYGLAGGIYEQYF. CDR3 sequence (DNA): TGTGCCAGCAGTTACGGACTAGCGGGGGGGATCTACGAGCAGTACTTC.

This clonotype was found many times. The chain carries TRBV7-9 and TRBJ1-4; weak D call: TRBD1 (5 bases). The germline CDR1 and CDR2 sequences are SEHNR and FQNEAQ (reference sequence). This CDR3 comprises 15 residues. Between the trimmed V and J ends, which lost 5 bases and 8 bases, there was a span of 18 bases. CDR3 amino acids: CASSLSQGRVEKLFF. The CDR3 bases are TGTGCCAGCAGCCTGAGCCAGGGAAGAGTCGAAAAACTGTTTTTT.

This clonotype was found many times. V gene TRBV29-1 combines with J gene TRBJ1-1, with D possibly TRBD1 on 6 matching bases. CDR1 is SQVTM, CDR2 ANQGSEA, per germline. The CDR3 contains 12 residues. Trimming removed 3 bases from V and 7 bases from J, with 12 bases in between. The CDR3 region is CSVDRGPGEAFF. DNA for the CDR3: TGCAGCGTTGACAGGGGTCCCGGTGAAGCTTTCTTT.

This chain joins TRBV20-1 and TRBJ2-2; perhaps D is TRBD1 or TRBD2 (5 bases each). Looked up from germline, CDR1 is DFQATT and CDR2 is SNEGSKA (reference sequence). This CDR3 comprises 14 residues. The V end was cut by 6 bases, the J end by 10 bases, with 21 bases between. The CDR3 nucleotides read TGCAGTGCCATCCGGGACCCAGGCAGCCAGGAGCTGTTTTTT. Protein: CSAIRDPGSQELFF.

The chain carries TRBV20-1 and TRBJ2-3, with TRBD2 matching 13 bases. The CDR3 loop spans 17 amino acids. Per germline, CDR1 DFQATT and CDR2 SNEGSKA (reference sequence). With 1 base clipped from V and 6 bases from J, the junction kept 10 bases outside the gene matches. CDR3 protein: CSARGGLAGAFLDTQYF. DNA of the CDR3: TGCAGTGCTAGAGGCGGACTAGCGGGGGCCTTCTTGGATACGCAGTATTTT.